Shown below are 20 T cell receptor beta chains from a single sample sequenced in a study of cytomegalovirus exposure and HLA in healthy donors. A multiplex PCR was run with 60 Vbeta primers and 13 Jbeta primers. Method: immunoSEQ multiplex PCR; TCRdb's copy keeps in-frame clones and lacks some. The sample includes about 210,000 clones. Input material: PBMCs. The receptors stem from a woman aged 25 to 39 in good health and CMV-seropositive.

The rearrangement uses TRBV11-2 and TRBJ1-1, with TRBD1 as a possible D gene (5 bases). Germline V gene data show CDR1 as SGHAT and CDR2 as FQNNGV. Trimming left V 5 bases short and J 2 bases short, with 15 bases between. This CDR3 contains 15 residues. The chain's CDR3 is CASSVYRNSNTEAFF. As DNA, the CDR3 is TGTGCCAGCAGCGTTTACAGGAACTCCAACACTGAAGCTTTCTTT.

The rearrangement joins TRBV5-1 to TRBJ2-6; a weak D match, TRBD1 (5 bases). The germline V gene encodes CDR1 SGHRS and CDR2 YFSETQ. The CDR3 consists of 15 residues. Trimming took off 0 bases at V and 2 bases at J, with 6 bases between the two ends. The CDR3 here is CASSLEGAGANVLTF. DNA for the CDR3: TGCGCCAGCAGCTTGGAAGGGGCTGGGGCCAACGTCCTGACTTTC.

The CDR3 spells CASSAPGQGTTGELFF. The CDR3 nucleotides are TGTGCCAGCAGCGCCCCGGGACAGGGAACCACCGGGGAGCTGTTTTTT. This chain joins TRBV9 and TRBJ2-2, with TRBD1 matching over 9 bases. After removal of 3 bases from V and 4 bases from J, the junction contained 7 bases not matched to a gene. The CDR3 has 16 amino acids. The V gene's germline CDR1 is SGDLS and CDR2 YYNGEE.

The chain couples TRBV5-3 to TRBJ1-5; D is possibly TRBD1 (6 bases). TRBV5-3 is sorted into the ORF group, with uncertain function. CDR3 size: 14 residues. V was clipped by 0 bases and J by 9 bases, with 13 bases between them. CDR3 loop: CARSLGARGWPQHF. In DNA, the CDR3 is TGTGCCAGAAGCTTGGGAGCAAGGGGGTGGCCCCAGCATTTT.

This rearrangement joins TRBV7-2 to TRBJ2-3, with TRBD2 matching 7 bases. The germline V gene encodes CDR1 SGHTA and CDR2 FQGNSA. V shed 5 bases and J 2 bases; nucleotides not matched to a gene: 7. The length of the CDR3 is 15 residues. The CDR3 nucleotides are TGTGCCAGCAGCGCAGAGGGACTATTCACAGATACGCAGTATTTT. Amino acid sequence: CASSAEGLFTDTQYF.

This rearrangement joins TRBV6-6 to TRBJ2-7; D is ambiguous. This CDR3 spans 13 amino acids. V dropped 6 bases and J dropped 2 bases, with 11 bases sitting between them. In germline, CDR1 is MNHNY, CDR2 SVGAGI (reference sequence). CDR3 protein: CASRVGDTYEQYF. In DNA form, the CDR3 reads TGTGCCAGCAGAGTCGGTGACACCTACGAGCAGTACTTC.

The chain uses TRBV27 and TRBJ2-3, with TRBD1 matching 7 bases. With 0 bases clipped from V and 0 bases from J, the junction kept 18 bases outside the gene matches. The CDR3 loop spans 21 amino acids. Germline assignment: CDR1 MNHEY and CDR2 SMNVEV (reference sequence). The CDR3 sequence is CASSLSRVARGLDPSTDTQYF. CDR3 bases: TGTGCCAGCAGTTTATCACGAGTGGCGAGGGGGCTTGACCCTAGCACAGATACGCAGTATTTT.

This chain connects TRBV28 to TRBJ1-1; maybe TRBD1 (6 bases). This CDR3 is 13 amino acids long. The ends were cut back, 8 bases at V and 3 bases at J, with 13 bases in the middle. Germline V CDR1 and CDR2: MDHEN, SYDVKM. The CDR3 region is CASLTYRDTEAFF. CDR3 nucleotides: TGTGCCAGCCTGACCTACAGGGACACTGAAGCTTTCTTT.

This chain joins TRBV27 and TRBJ1-1; D not resolved. This CDR3 region has 13 residues. Germline V gene sequence: CDR1 MNHEY, CDR2 SMNVEV (reference sequence). Trimming stripped 5 bases from V and 1 base from J, with 8 bases between. The CDR3 DNA is TGTGCCAGCAGTACTACAAGGAACACTGAAGCTTTCTTT. Translating it yields CASSTTRNTEAFF.

The chain recombines TRBV18 with TRBJ1-3; D is unclear. The CDR3 loop spans 16 amino acids. Germline values: CDR1 KGHSH, CDR2 LQKENI. Trimming removed 3 bases from V and 0 bases from J, with 12 bases in between. CDR3 sequence reads: CASSPLTADSGNTIYF. CDR3 DNA sequence: TGTGCCAGCTCACCGCTTACAGCTGACTCTGGAAACACCATATATTTT. The entire variable domain, with the rest obtained from reference TRBV18 and TRBJ1-3, is as follows: NAGVMQNPRHLVRRRGQEARLRCSPMKGHSHVYWYRQLPEEGLKFMVYLQKENIIDESGMPKERFSAEFPKEGPSILRIQQVVRGDSAAYFCASSPLTADSGNTIYFGEGSWLTVV.

J is TRBJ1-1 and V is TRBV29-1; D is ambiguous. CDR1 SQVTM and CDR2 ANQGSEA come from the germline V gene. This CDR3 has 12 residues. Trimming took 7 bases from V and 4 from J, leaving 13 bases between them. The CDR3 loop reads CSGRREGTEAFF. The CDR3 nucleotides read TGCAGCGGGCGGCGGGAAGGCACTGAAGCTTTCTTT.

This chain joins TRBV5-1 and TRBJ1-2; D is undetermined. From germline, CDR1 is SGHRS and CDR2 YFSETQ. V lost 1 base, J lost 0 bases, and 7 bases lay in between. The CDR3 runs 14 residues. CDR3 sequence: CASSLLAANYGYTF. In DNA, the CDR3 is TGCGCCAGCAGCTTGTTGGCAGCTAACTATGGCTACACCTTC.

The chain couples TRBV4-1 to TRBJ2-5; D gene uncertain. This CDR3 has 15 amino acids. Trimming removed 1 base from V and 1 base from J, with 10 bases in between. Germline V CDR1 and CDR2: MGHRA, YSYEKL. In DNA, the CDR3 is TGCGCCAGCAGCCAAGGAAAGGAGATCCAAGAGACCCAGTACTTC. It codes for CASSQGKEIQETQYF.

The rearrangement links TRBV28 to TRBJ1-3, with D possibly matching TRBD1 (5 bases). V lost 11 bases, J lost 0 bases, and 14 bases lay in between. CDR3 length: 14 amino acids. Germline values: CDR1 MDHEN, CDR2 SYDVKM. CDR3 sequence reads: CAGQGGRSGNTIYF. The CDR3 nucleotides are TGTGCCGGGCAGGGTGGGCGCTCTGGAAACACCATATATTTT.

CDR3 DNA: TGCGCCAGCAGTCTGGACACACAAGAGACCCAGTACTTC. It encodes CASSLDTQETQYF. The chain uses TRBV10-1 and TRBJ2-5, with D tentatively TRBD1 (5 bases). V lost 5 bases to trimming and J lost 2 bases, with 9 bases between them. CDR3 length: 13 residues. Germline-derived CDR1 and CDR2 are WNHNN and SYGVQD (reference sequence).

The CDR3, as DNA: TGCAGTGCCAGGGGCCTGGGGCGCTACACCTTC. Translation: CSARGLGRYTF. This sequence joins TRBV20-1 and TRBJ1-2, with D maybe TRBD1 (6 bases). Germline CDR1 reads DFQATT; CDR2 reads SNEGSKA (reference sequence). V lost 6 bases to trimming and J lost 9 bases, with 14 bases between them. The CDR3 extends over 11 amino acids.

The rearrangement links TRBV6-6 to TRBJ2-5; 12 nucleotides agree with TRBD1. The junction had 6 bases not matched to a gene; V was cut back by 11 bases and J by 2 bases. The CDR3 runs to 14 residues. CDR1 is MNHNY, CDR2 SVGAGI, per germline (reference sequence). The CDR3 is CAARDRGHQETQYF. CDR3 DNA: TGTGCCGCGAGGGACAGGGGGCATCAAGAGACCCAGTACTTC.

The chain uses TRBV29-1 and TRBJ2-5; 13 nucleotides match TRBD2. This CDR3 contains 13 residues. Germline CDR1 reads SQVTM; CDR2 reads ANQGSEA. The CDR3 sequence: CSMTSGGQETQYF. CDR3 DNA sequence: TGCAGTATGACTAGCGGGGGGCAAGAGACCCAGTACTTC.

J is TRBJ1-1 and V is TRBV19, with D possibly being TRBD1 (5 bases). V lost 3 bases to trimming and J lost 4 bases, with 6 bases between them. CDR3 length: 12 residues. Germline V lookup: CDR1 LNHDA, CDR2 SQIVND (reference sequence). DNA for the CDR3: TGTGCCAGTAGTATTGGGGCCACTGAAGCTTTCTTT. This codes for CASSIGATEAFF. Full variable domain (rest looked up from reference TRBV19 and TRBJ1-1): DGGITQSPKYLFRKEGQNVTLSCEQNLNHDAMYWYRQDPGQGLRLIYYSQIVNDFQKGDIAEGYSVSREKKESFPLTVTSAQKNPTAFYLCASSIGATEAFFGQGTRLTVV.

The chain combines TRBV2 with TRBJ1-1, with D possibly being TRBD1 (5 bases). The germline gives CDR1 SNHLY, CDR2 FYNNEI. The CDR3 loop spans 13 amino acids. V was shortened by 10 bases and J by 2 bases, with 14 bases between the two germline ends. CDR3 loop: CANLFGGNTEAFF. As DNA, the CDR3 is TGTGCCAACTTATTCGGGGGAAACACTGAAGCTTTCTTT.